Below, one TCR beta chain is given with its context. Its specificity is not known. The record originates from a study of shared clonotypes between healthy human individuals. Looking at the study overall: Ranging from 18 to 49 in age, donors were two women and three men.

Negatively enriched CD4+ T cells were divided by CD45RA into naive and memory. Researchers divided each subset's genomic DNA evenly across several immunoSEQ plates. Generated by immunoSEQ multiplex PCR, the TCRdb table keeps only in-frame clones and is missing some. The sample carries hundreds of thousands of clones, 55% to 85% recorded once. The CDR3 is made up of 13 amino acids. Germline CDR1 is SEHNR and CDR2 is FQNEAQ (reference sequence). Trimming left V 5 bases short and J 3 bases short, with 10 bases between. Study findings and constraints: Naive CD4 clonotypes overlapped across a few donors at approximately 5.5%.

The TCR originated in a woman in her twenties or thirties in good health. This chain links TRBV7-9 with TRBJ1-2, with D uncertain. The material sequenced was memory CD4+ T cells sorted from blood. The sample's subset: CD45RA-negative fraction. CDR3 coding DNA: TGTGCCAGCAGCCAAGAAGCGGACTATGGCTACACCTTC. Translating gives CASSQEADYGYTF.